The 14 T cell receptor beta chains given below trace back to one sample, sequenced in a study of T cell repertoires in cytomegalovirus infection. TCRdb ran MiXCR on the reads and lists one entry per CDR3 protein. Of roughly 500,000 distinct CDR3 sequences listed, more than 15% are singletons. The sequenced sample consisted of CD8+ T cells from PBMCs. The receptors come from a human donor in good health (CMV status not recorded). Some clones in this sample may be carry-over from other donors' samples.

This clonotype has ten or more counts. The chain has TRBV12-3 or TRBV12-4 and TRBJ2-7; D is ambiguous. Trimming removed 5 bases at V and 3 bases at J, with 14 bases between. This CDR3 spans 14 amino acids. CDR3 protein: CASSTRTADYEQYF. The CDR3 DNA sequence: TGTGCCAGCAGTACCCGGACGGCAGACTACGAGCAGTACTTC.

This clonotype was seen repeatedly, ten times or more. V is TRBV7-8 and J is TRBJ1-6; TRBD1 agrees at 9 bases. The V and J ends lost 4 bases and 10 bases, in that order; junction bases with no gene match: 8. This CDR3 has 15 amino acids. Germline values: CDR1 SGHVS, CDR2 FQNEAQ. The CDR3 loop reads CASSSGQGGSSPLHF. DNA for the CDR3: TGTGCCAGCAGCTCGGGACAGGGCGGGAGCTCACCCCTCCACTTT.

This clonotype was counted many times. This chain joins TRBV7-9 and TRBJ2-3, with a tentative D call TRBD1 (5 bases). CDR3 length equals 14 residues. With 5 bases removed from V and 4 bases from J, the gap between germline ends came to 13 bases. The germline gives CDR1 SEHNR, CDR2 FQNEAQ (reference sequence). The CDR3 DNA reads TGTGCCAGCAGCCCCTTTGGGGCCCCAGATACGCAGTATTTT. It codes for CASSPFGAPDTQYF.

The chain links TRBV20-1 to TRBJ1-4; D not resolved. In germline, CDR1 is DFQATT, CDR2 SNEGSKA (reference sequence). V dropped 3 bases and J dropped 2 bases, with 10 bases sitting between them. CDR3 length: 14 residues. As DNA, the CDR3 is TGCAGTGCTAGTGGTGACACGACTAATGAAAAACTGTTTTTT. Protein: CSASGDTTNEKLFF.

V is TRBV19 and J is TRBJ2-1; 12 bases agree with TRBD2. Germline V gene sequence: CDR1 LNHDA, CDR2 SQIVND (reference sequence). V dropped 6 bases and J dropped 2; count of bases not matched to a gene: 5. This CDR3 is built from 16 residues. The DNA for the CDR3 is TGTGCCAGTAGGGAACTAGCGGGAGGACCCTACAATGAGCAGTTCTTC. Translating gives CASRELAGGPYNEQFF.

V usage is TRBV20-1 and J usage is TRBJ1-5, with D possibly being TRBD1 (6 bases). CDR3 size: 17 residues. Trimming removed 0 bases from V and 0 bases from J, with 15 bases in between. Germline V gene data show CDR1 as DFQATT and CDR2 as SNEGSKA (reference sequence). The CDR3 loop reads CSAREGRGPYSNQPQHF. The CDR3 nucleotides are TGCAGTGCTAGAGAGGGCAGGGGACCTTATAGCAATCAGCCCCAGCATTTT.

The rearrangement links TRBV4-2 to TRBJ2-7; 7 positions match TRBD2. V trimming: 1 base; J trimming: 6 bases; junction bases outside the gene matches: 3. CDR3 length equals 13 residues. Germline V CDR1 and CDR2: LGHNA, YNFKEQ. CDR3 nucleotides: TGTGCCAGCAGCCAAGGGACTAGAACCGAGCAGTACTTC. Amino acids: CASSQGTRTEQYF.

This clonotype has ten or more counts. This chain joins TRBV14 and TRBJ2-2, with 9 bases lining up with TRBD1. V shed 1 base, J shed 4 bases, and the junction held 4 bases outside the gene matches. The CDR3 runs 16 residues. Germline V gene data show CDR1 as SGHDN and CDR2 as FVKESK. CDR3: CASSQGGQGGTGELFF. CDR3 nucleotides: TGTGCCAGCAGCCAAGGGGGACAGGGAGGCACCGGGGAGCTGTTTTTT.

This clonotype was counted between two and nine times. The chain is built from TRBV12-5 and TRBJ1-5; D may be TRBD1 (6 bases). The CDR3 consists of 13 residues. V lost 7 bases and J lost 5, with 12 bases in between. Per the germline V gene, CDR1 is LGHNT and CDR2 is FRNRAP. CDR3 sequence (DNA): TGTGCTAGTGCCCCCGGACAGTATCAGCCCCAGCATTTT. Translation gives CASAPGQYQPQHF.

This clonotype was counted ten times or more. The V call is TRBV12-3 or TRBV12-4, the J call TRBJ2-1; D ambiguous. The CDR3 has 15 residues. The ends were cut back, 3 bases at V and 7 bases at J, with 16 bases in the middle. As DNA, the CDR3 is TGTGCCAGCAGTTTCCTCCTTGCAGGTGTTAATGAGCAGTTCTTC. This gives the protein CASSFLLAGVNEQFF.

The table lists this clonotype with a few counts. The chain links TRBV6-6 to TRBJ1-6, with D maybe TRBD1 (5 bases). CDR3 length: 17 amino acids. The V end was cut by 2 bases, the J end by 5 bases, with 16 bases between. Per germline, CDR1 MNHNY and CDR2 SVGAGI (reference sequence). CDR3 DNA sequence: TGTGCCAGCAGTTACCCAGGGAGAGAGGGCGATAATTCACCCCTCCACTTT. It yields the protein CASSYPGREGDNSPLHF.

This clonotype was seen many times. CDR3 bases: TGTGCCAGCACTTTCGGGGGGAAGGGGAATTCACCCCTCCACTTT. It encodes CASTFGGKGNSPLHF. The chain joins TRBV12-3 or TRBV12-4 to TRBJ1-6; D is possibly TRBD1 (5 bases). There are 15 residues in the CDR3. V lost 7 bases and J lost 7, with 17 bases in between.

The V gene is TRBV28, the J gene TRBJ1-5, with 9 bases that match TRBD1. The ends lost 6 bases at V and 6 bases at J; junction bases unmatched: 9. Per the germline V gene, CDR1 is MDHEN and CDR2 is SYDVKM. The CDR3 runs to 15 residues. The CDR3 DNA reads TGTGCCAGCAGGTTACAGGGGGCAAGTTTTCAGCCCCAGCATTTT. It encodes CASRLQGASFQPQHF. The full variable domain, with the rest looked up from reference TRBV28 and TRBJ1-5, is DVKVTQSSRYLVKRTGEKVFLECVQDMDHENMFWYRQDPGLGLRLIYFSYDVKMKEKGDIPEGYSVSREKKERFSLILESASTNQTSMYLCASRLQGASFQPQHFGDGTRLSIL.

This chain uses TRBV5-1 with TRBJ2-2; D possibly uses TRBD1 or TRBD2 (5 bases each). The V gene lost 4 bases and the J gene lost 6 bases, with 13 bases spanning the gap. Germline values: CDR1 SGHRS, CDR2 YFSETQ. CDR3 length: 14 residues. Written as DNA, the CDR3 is TGCGCCAGCAGCCGGGACCCCACCTCCGGGGAGCTGTTTTTT. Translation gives CASSRDPTSGELFF.